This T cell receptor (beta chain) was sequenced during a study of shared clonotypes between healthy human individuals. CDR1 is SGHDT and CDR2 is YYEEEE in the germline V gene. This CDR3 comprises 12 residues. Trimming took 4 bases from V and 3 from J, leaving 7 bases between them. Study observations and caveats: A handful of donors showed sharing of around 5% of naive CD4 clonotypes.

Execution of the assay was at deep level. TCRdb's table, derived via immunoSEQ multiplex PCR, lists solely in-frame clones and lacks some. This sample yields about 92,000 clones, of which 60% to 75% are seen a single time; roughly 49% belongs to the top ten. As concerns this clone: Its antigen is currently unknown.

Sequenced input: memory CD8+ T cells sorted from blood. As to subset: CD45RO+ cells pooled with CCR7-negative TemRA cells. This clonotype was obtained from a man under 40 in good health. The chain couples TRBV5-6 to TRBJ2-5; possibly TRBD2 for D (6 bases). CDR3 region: CASSRGEETQYF. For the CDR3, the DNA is TGTGCCAGCAGCCGCGGGGAAGAGACCCAGTACTTC.